Reported below is one T cell receptor beta chain. The sample belongs to a study of blood T cell repertoires in COVID-19. In germline, CDR1 is DFQATT, CDR2 SNEGSKA (reference sequence). Trimming took 2 bases from V and 8 from J, leaving 9 bases between them. The CDR3 totals 11 residues. Only in-frame clones appear in the TCRdb table, and some are missing; sequencing was by immunoSEQ multiplex PCR. Among fewer than 300,000 clones listed, roughly 85% were seen once. Specimen: PBMCs or T cells enriched from blood (not recorded which). The source of this sequence is a woman in her 30s who had recovered from COVID-19. The gene calls are TRBV20-1 and TRBJ1-2, with D uncertain. CDR3 sequence (DNA): TGCAGTGCTAGAAATGGAGTAGGCTACACCTTC. It codes for CSARNGVGYTF.